Given below is one TCR beta chain in context. This clonotype was observed a few times. What this receptor recognizes is not known. Base qualities were left out, and no much larger clone turns up one base away. This sample stems from a study of regulatory T cells in long-lasting Graves disease (dated by TCRdb to about 2021). In the study overall: Newly diagnosed Graves' disease patients had taken antithyroid drugs for less than 3 months. Persistent Graves' disease patients were compared with newly diagnosed Graves' disease patients by peripheral blood TCR sequencing and RNA sequencing. The study took place in China and was registered as a clinical trial. TCR sequencing covered about 13 persistent and approximately 20 newly diagnosed Graves' disease patients, about 35 samples in total.

The time point label, read with the paper, signifies: newly diagnosed GD, antithyroid drugs for less than 3 months. For both TCR sequencing and RNA sequencing, RNA was extracted from PBMCs using TRIzol. The diagnosis of Graves' disease was made according to American Thyroid Association guidelines. Patients were recruited from an endocrinology department in Xi'an, China. Each patient gave around 9 milliliters of peripheral blood, collected in an EDTA anticoagulant tube. Ficoll Paque Plus density gradient separation was used to isolate PBMCs, and no further T cell sorting was done. An Agilent 2100 Bioanalyzer and agarose gel were used to assess RNA quality, and a NanoDrop 2000 was used to measure RNA concentration. Libraries were built with multiplex PCR. The reads were generated on an Illumina HiSeq 4000. CDR3 regions were amplified by Arm-PCR with iRepertoire HTBI primers to construct TCR beta libraries. Before sequencing, the PCR products went through gel purification. Per the source publication's procedure: Gene usage analysis of CDR3 amino acid clonotypes relied on the 62 TRBV and 15 or so TRBJ segments identified across samples. COPE and FqMerger were used to merge the filtered high-quality paired reads into contigs. BLAST was used to align contigs to IMGT TRBV, TRBD and TRBJ reference genes, with CDR3 defined following IMGT. Any clonotype with a frequency above 0.1% was classified as a highly expanded clone. Repertoire diversity was measured by Shannon entropy, and V-J evenness by the Gini coefficient. Clonotypes shared by more than one individual were considered public. The public sequencing data were trimmed at Q25 with fastp and processed into clonotypes with MiXCR by TCRdb, which kept only in-frame beta chains. For every CDR3 protein sequence, its rows merge into one entry that carries the most common genes and DNA. TCRdb assigned the V and J calls; the authors' analysis was not used. The sample profile shows 530,000 or so distinct CDR3 sequences; 15% to 20% of them were found once. In total, the top ten clones hold around 12% of the sample.

Results and caveats for the whole study, not just this receptor: Lower TCR Shannon entropy and fewer highly expanded clones were observed in persistent Graves' disease patients than in newly diagnosed patients, which suggested clonal expansion. Only the TCR beta chain was sequenced and analyzed. Only peripheral blood was studied, because thyroid tissue, the primary lesion, was inaccessible. The authors acknowledged the small sample size as a limitation that may reduce accuracy. More public clonotypes were shared among persistent patients (under 3,000) than among newly diagnosed patients (966). Persistent disease showed preferential use of TRBV28, TRBJ1-2 and TRBJ2-5, whereas newly diagnosed disease favored TRBV20-1 and TRBJ2-1.

Trimming leaves V shorter by 8 bases and J shorter by 5 bases, with the junction holding 6 bases beyond the gene matches. The CDR3 covers 14 residues, taking in both the cysteine and the phenylalanine. Only the CDR3 DNA is retained, 42 bases long and in frame from the first base. Taken from the germline V gene (reference sequence), the CDR1 and CDR2 loops are DFQATT and SNEGSKA. This sample also appeared in a second study, on T cells in Graves' hyperthyroidism and ophthalmopathy. The second source states: Stable Graves' hyperthyroidism was defined as no progression to ophthalmopathy during 18 months of follow-up. Hyperthyroidism patients were newly diagnosed, with disease duration under 2 months, and aged 18 to 65 years. The study excluded patients with uncontrolled infections, other autoimmune diseases, pregnancy or lactation. Diagnoses were established on the basis of clinical symptoms, serum thyroxine and TRAb, thyroid ultrasound, and orbital computed tomography. The first round of RT-PCR for the TCR CDR3 was performed with the HTBI primer set and the Qiagen OneStep RT-PCR kit. Most expanded thyroid clonotypes (frequency above 0.001) were also detected in blood, a finding suggesting that blood repertoires may reflect thyroid immune responses. A model built on a 13 V-J signature distinguished ophthalmopathy from stable hyperthyroidism, reaching 87.88% sensitivity and about 81% specificity in cross-validation and 80%/75% in testing. In validation, progression to ophthalmopathy was predicted by the model with 70.59% sensitivity and roughly 76% specificity, a median of approximately 6.5 months before onset. To identify TCR V-J signatures that set the groups apart, the researchers used a discovery cohort of about a hundred patients, made up of around 40 with Graves' ophthalmopathy and about 59 with stable Graves' hyperthyroidism. Prospective prediction of ophthalmopathy was tested in an independent validation cohort consisting of 18 hyperthyroidism patients and approximately 16 patients who later progressed to ophthalmopathy. The 85 to 100 discovery patients were divided at random into training and test sets in a 7:3 ratio. In addition, the study compared T-cell repertoires in thyroid tissue and in blood from several Graves' hyperthyroidism patients. Once sampling was done, hyperthyroidism patients were given methimazole at a starting dose of 30 mg daily, whereas ophthalmopathy patients were given high-dose intravenous methylprednisolone. Libraries were constructed in a second round of multiplex PCR, after which size selection and purification were performed. Paired-end sequencing of the libraries was performed with 100 bp reads on an Illumina HiSeq2000. SOAPnuke was used to process the raw data, throwing out any read that contained adapters or uncalled bases, had a mean Phred below 15, or lacked an exact constant-primer or identifier match. COPE v1.2.5 was used to merge high-quality paired reads, and clonotypes were defined as unique nucleotide sequences. MiTCR v1.1 was used to align clonotypes to the IMGT TRBV, TRBD and TRBJ reference segments. Only V-J combinations with frequency above 0.0001, covering about 99% of repertoires, were analysed. The TCS score was defined as the ratio of F50 (clonal expansion) to E x V (chaos), calculated using BLOSUM62-based TCRdist between CDR3 peptides within each V-J. Welch's t-statistics and random forest reduced just over 500 V-J features to under 15, which were used in a naive Bayes classifier (R e1071). Sample size was not statistically predetermined, and investigators were not blinded to group allocation. The paper describes TCR Vbeta CDR3 sequencing of about 140 peripheral blood samples, made up of fewer than 50 ophthalmopathy patients, 70 to 80 hyperthyroidism patients and some 17 progressor patients.

The chain was built from TRBV20-1 and TRBJ2-5; 15 nucleotides in the junction match TRBD2. This TCR came from a man aged 18 to 29 with Graves disease. Donor details come from another sample of the same person, matched by shared clones. The sequenced sample was peripheral blood mononuclear cells (PBMCs), obtained at new diagnosis, from a patient treated with antithyroid drugs. The DNA sequence reads TGCAGTCCCACCGGGACTAGCGGGAGGGAGACCCAGTACTTC. Translated, this gives CSPTGTSGRETQYF.